This T cell receptor beta chain appears in the sequencing data of a study of T cell repertoires in cytomegalovirus infection. Study details: Public TCR beta signatures provided an indication of both CMV infection and a matching HLA type.

Trimming stripped 1 base from V and 1 base from J, with 12 bases between. The germline V gene encodes CDR1 SGHVS and CDR2 FQNEAQ. The CDR3 has 16 residues. TCRdb re-called the reads through MiXCR, storing one row per CDR3 protein. This repertoire shows 750,000 to 900,000 distinct CDR3 sequences, 25% to 30% found once; its top ten account for roughly 14%. This clonotype has just a few counts. Antigen unknown. The gene calls are TRBV7-8 and TRBJ2-3; D perhaps matches TRBD2 (7 bases). This TCR was recovered from a human donor in good health (CMV status not recorded). Some clones in this sample may be carry-over from other donors' samples. The source was cultured CD8+ T cells from PBMCs, collected from culture after CMV antigen stimulation. CDR3 sequence: CASSLVKGGGTDTQYF. The CDR3, as DNA: TGTGCCAGCAGCTTAGTGAAGGGGGGGGGCACAGATACGCAGTATTTT.